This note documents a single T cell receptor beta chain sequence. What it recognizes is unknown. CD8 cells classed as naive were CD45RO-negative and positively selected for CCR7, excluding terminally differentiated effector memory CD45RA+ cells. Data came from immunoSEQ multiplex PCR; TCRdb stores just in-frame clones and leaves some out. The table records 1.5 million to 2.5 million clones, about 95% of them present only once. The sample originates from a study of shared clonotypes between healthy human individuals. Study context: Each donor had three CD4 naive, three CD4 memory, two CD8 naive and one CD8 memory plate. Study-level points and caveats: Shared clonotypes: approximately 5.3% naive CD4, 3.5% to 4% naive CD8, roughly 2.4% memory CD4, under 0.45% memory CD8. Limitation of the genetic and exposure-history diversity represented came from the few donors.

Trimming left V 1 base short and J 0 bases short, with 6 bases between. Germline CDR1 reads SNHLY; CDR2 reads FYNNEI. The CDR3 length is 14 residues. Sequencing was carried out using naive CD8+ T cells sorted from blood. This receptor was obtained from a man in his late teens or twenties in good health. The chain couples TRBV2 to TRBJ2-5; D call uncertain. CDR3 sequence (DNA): TGTGCCAGCAGTGAAGGGAAGTACCAAGAGACCCAGTACTTC. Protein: CASSEGKYQETQYF.